This entry lists 22 T cell receptor beta chains sequenced from one sample in a study of human T cells and chemical hapten exposure. In TCRdb, the RACE reads were re-called with MiXCR into one record per CDR3 protein. Among tens of thousands of distinct CDR3 sequences listed, approximately 8% were seen once. The time point denotes: healthy volunteer bleed at 6 weeks. Total RNA came from unfractionated whole blood. Sequenced input: whole blood. The source is a male donor in good health. Some clones in this sample may be carry-over from other donors' samples.

This clonotype has just a few counts. CDR3 sequence (DNA): TGCGCCAGCAGGACCGAGCGGGGGACCTACGAGCAGTACTTC. As protein: CASRTERGTYEQYF. The chain combines TRBV5-1 with TRBJ2-7; TRBD2 aligns across 8 bases. The CDR3 has 14 residues. Per the germline V gene, CDR1 is SGHRS and CDR2 is YFSETQ. J gave up 2 bases and V 5 bases, and 6 bases lay outside the gene matches.

The table lists this clonotype with a few counts. The chain's CDR3 is CSVEILRSYEAFF. The CDR3 DNA reads TGCAGCGTTGAAATTTTGCGGTCTTATGAAGCTTTCTTT. This chain uses TRBV29-1 with TRBJ1-1; the D is unclear. There are 13 residues in the CDR3. CDR1 and CDR2 from the germline V gene are SQVTM and ANQGSEA. V was clipped by 2 bases and J by 7 bases, with 14 bases between them.

This chain uses TRBV6-6 with TRBJ2-5; 9 positions match TRBD1. The germline CDR1 and CDR2 sequences are MNHNY and SVGAGI (reference sequence). V was clipped by 9 bases and J by 1 base; unmatched bases: 6. This CDR3 contains 14 residues. This CDR3 reads CASKGQGTQETQYF. CDR3 nucleotides: TGTGCCAGTAAAGGACAGGGGACCCAAGAGACCCAGTACTTC.

A few counts support this clonotype. The gene calls are TRBV6-2 or TRBV6-3 and TRBJ2-1, with TRBD2 matching 8 bases. This CDR3 contains 15 residues. In germline, CDR1 is MNHEY, CDR2 SVGEGT. Losses at the gene ends were 4 bases for V and 10 bases for J; bases not matched to a gene: 12. The chain's CDR3 is CASSSAGTRKWEQFF. Here the CDR3 DNA reads TGTGCCAGCAGTTCCGCCGGGACTAGGAAGTGGGAGCAGTTCTTC.

The V gene is TRBV24-1, the J gene TRBJ1-1, with D possibly TRBD1 on 5 matching bases. V lost 4 bases to trimming and J lost 10 bases, with 15 bases between them. The germline CDR1 and CDR2 sequences are KGHDR and SFDVKD. The CDR3 is 13 amino acids. CDR3 DNA sequence: TGTGCCACCAGTGAACCCGGGACCCACCGAGCTTTCTTT. As protein: CATSEPGTHRAFF.

This clonotype was found many times. This chain uses TRBV29-1 with TRBJ1-2; the D is unclear. Germline CDR1 SQVTM, CDR2 ANQGSEA. The V gene lost 3 bases and the J gene lost 2 bases, with 10 bases spanning the gap. This CDR3 region has 13 residues. The CDR3 DNA sequence: TGCAGCGTTGAGGAACTGGGGAACTATGGCTACACCTTC. This encodes CSVEELGNYGYTF.

This chain connects TRBV6-5 to TRBJ1-6, with D hard to call. CDR1 is MNHEY and CDR2 is SVGAGI in the germline V gene. Trimming stripped 0 bases from V and 9 bases from J, with 12 bases between. The CDR3 length is 15 residues. The CDR3 DNA follows: TGTGCCAGCAGTTACTCGAGTGGGCTTGGTTCACCCCTCCACTTT. Translation: CASSYSSGLGSPLHF.

This clonotype has only a few counts. The chain couples TRBV12-3 or TRBV12-4 to TRBJ1-1; D gene ambiguous. Deletions cut 2 bases from V and 1 base from J, with 14 bases between. The CDR3 runs 16 residues. DNA of the CDR3: TGTGCCAGCAGTTTAAGTTTTAGGACGGCGAACACTGAAGCTTTCTTT. As protein: CASSLSFRTANTEAFF.

This clonotype was counted between two and nine times. This CDR3 is CASSERGTYADTQYF. CDR3 nucleotide sequence: TGTGCCAGCAGTGAACGGGGGACCTACGCAGATACGCAGTATTTT. The chain carries TRBV2 and TRBJ2-3, with TRBD2 as a possible D gene (6 bases). V was clipped by 2 bases and J by 4 bases, with 13 bases between them. The CDR3 has 15 residues. Per the germline V gene, CDR1 is SNHLY and CDR2 is FYNNEI.

This clonotype was seen a few times. At one of its ends the junction is not consistent with the germline gene, which may arise from a read error. The chain links TRBV2 to TRBJ2-7, with 8 bases matching TRBD1. Germline values: CDR1 SNHLY, CDR2 FYNNEI. The CDR3 is 11 amino acids. CDR3 amino acids: CASSARDRLAF. CDR3 DNA sequence: TGTGCCAGCAGTGCCCGGGACAGGTTGGCCTTC.

In this sample, this clonotype turned up many times. The V and J genes are TRBV20-1 and TRBJ2-7; no reliable D call. From germline, CDR1 is DFQATT and CDR2 SNEGSKA (reference sequence). Between the trimmed V and J ends, which lost 6 bases and 0 bases, there was a span of 6 bases. CDR3 length: 11 residues. CDR3 sequence (DNA): TGCAGTGCAGAGAGCTCCTACGAGCAGTACTTC. Translating it yields CSAESSYEQYF.

The J gene is TRBJ1-5, the V gene TRBV10-1; D gene ambiguous. This CDR3 has 14 amino acids. With 4 bases removed from V and 4 bases from J, the gap between germline ends came to 11 bases. Germline V gene lookup returns CDR1 WNHNN and CDR2 SYGVQD (reference sequence). The CDR3 DNA is TGCGCCAGCAGTGGAGGAGTTGGGAATCAGCCCCAGCATTTT. Translating gives CASSGGVGNQPQHF.

The rearrangement uses TRBV3-1 and TRBJ2-7, with D unresolved. Germline loops: CDR1 LGHDT, CDR2 YNNKEL (reference sequence). Trimming shortened V by 2 bases and J by 1 base, and 12 bases separated the two germline ends. This CDR3 is 15 amino acids long. The CDR3 here is CASSQQLLTSYEQYF. DNA for the CDR3: TGTGCCAGCAGCCAACAATTACTGACATCCTACGAGCAGTACTTC.

This clonotype turned up a few times. V gene TRBV7-2 combines with J gene TRBJ1-5; TRBD1 aligns across 8 bases. The germline V gene has CDR1 SGHTA and CDR2 FQGNSA. The CDR3 consists of 17 residues. The V gene end was trimmed by 1 base and the J gene end by 0 bases; junction bases not matched to a gene: 5. The CDR3 sequence: CASSLGRTGFSNQPQHF. DNA for the CDR3: TGTGCCAGCAGCTTAGGGCGGACAGGGTTTAGCAATCAGCCCCAGCATTTT. Together with reference TRBV7-2 and TRBJ1-5, the CDR3 gives the full variable domain: GAGVSQSPSNKVTEKGKDVELRCDPISGHTALYWYRQSLGQGLEFLIYFQGNSAPDKSGLPSDRFSAERTGGSVSTLTIQRTQQEDSAVYLCASSLGRTGFSNQPQHFGDGTRLSIL.

This clonotype came up a few times. This sequence joins TRBV19 and TRBJ1-5; D gene ambiguous. Germline loops: CDR1 LNHDA, CDR2 SQIVND (reference sequence). This CDR3 is built from 15 residues. Deletions cut 2 bases from V and 1 base from J, with 9 bases between. CDR3 sequence: CASSIKRTSNQPQHF. Here the CDR3 DNA reads TGTGCCAGTAGTATAAAGCGAACCAGCAATCAGCCCCAGCATTTT.

V usage is TRBV6-2 or TRBV6-3 and J usage is TRBJ2-5; TRBD2 agrees at 14 bases. V gave up 1 base and J gave up 8 bases; unmatched junction bases: 15. This CDR3 region has 19 residues. The germline V gene has CDR1 MNHEY and CDR2 SVGEGT. The CDR3 sequence is CASSYFSRTSGRIPDTQYF. CDR3 nucleotide sequence: TGTGCCAGCAGTTACTTCTCTCGGACTAGCGGGAGGATCCCGGATACCCAGTACTTC.

Points on this clonotype: The junction and the germline gene differ at one end; a read error may be behind it. The chain carries TRBV12-3 or TRBV12-4 and TRBJ1-2; 7 bases fit TRBD1. The CDR3 is 14 amino acids. Here the CDR3 DNA reads TGTGCCAGCAGATTAGGGACAGCTAACTATGGCTACACCTTC. It translates to CASRLGTANYGYTF.

CDR3 bases: TGTGCCAGCAGTTACAACGGGGCCCAGTACTTC. Protein: CASSYNGAQYF. The chain uses TRBV6-6 and TRBJ2-5, with D tentatively TRBD2 (5 bases). Germline assignment: CDR1 MNHNY and CDR2 SVGAGI (reference sequence). Trimming took 2 bases from V and 9 from J, leaving 7 bases between them. The CDR3 runs 11 residues.

The chain has TRBV5-1 and TRBJ1-1; D perhaps matches TRBD1 (5 bases). This CDR3 has 11 amino acids. Germline-derived CDR1 and CDR2 are SGHRS and YFSETQ. V lost 7 bases, J lost 10 bases, and 14 bases lay in between. In nucleotides, the CDR3 is TGCGCCAGCGTCAGTCAGGGTATAGCTTTCTTT. This sequence encodes CASVSQGIAFF.

This clonotype was seen a few times. The chain couples TRBV6-6 to TRBJ1-4, with D perhaps TRBD1 (6 bases). Germline CDR1 MNHNY, CDR2 SVGAGI (reference sequence). This CDR3 has 15 amino acids. Trimming shortened V by 0 bases and J by 6 bases, and 11 bases separated the two germline ends. For the CDR3, the DNA is TGTGCCAGCAGTTACTCGCCGGGGGCGGATGAAAAACTGTTTTTT. It specifies CASSYSPGADEKLFF.

This clonotype was seen only a few times. This chain links TRBV6-5 with TRBJ2-7; 8 bases map to TRBD2. Trimming took 5 bases from V and 2 from J; bases not matched to a gene: 8. The germline gives CDR1 MNHEY, CDR2 SVGAGI. The CDR3 is made up of 15 amino acids. CDR3 bases: TGTGCCAGCAGTGTCAGCGGGGGAGGGACCTACGAGCAGTACTTC. Protein: CASSVSGGGTYEQYF.

The chain joins TRBV11-2 to TRBJ1-3, with a possible D match to TRBD1 (6 bases). V shed 8 bases and J shed 0 bases, with 11 bases lying between them. This CDR3 has 14 residues. Germline V lookup: CDR1 SGHAT, CDR2 FQNNGV. The CDR3 DNA reads as TGTGCCAGCGGGGGGCCGATCTCTGGAAACACCATATATTTT. As protein: CASGGPISGNTIYF.